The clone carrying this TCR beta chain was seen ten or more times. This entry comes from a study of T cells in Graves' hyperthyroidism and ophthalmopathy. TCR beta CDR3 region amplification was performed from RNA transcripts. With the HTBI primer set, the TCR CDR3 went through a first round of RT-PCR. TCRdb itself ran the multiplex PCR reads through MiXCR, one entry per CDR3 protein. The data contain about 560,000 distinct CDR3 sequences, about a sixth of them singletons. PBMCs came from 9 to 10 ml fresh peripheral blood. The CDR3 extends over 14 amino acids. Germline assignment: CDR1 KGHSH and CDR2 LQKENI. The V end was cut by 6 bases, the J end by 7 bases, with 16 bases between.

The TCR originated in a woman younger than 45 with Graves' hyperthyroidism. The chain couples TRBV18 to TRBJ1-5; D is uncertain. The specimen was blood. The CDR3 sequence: CASSMDPGGQPQHF. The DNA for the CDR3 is TGTGCCAGCTCTATGGACCCCGGCGGCCAGCCCCAGCATTTT.